The text below deals with one T cell receptor (beta chain). Its antigen is not known. The sample originates from a study of CD4+ T cells in melanoma. General observations from the study: CD8+ T cell, macrophage and B cell function reportedly correlated with neoantigen-specific CD4+ T cells. Neoantigen-specific CD4+ T cells in melanoma reportedly had diverse differentiation states.

Trimming left V 5 bases short and J 4 bases short, with 11 bases between. The CDR3 is 13 amino acids. CDR1 and CDR2 from the germline V gene are GTSNPN and SVGIG (reference sequence). The assay was immunoSEQ multiplex PCR, and TCRdb's table has in-frame clones only and misses some. Of about 50,000 clones in the sample, 89% are singletons; the top ten hold over 9.5%. This TCR was sampled from a human donor with melanoma. The V and J genes are TRBV30 and TRBJ1-4; D gene ambiguous. Sequencing was done on a sample of peripheral blood. As DNA, the CDR3 is TGTGCCTGGGGCGGGAAAGTTAATGAAAAACTGTTTTTT. The encoded protein is CAWGGKVNEKLFF.